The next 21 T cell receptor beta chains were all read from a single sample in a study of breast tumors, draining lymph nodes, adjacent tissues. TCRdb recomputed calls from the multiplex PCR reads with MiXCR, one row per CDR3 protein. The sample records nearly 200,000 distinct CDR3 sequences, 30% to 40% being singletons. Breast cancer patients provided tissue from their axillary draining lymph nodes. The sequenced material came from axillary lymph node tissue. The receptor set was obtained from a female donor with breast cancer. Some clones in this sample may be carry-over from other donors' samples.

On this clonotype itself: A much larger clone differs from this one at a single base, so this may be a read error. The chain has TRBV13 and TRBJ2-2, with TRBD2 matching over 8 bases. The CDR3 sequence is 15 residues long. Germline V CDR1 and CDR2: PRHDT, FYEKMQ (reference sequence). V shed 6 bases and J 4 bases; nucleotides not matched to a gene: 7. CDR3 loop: CASSPRGGFTGELFF. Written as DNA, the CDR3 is TGTGCCAGCAGTCCGCGCGGGGGGTTCACCGGGGAGCTGTTTTTT.

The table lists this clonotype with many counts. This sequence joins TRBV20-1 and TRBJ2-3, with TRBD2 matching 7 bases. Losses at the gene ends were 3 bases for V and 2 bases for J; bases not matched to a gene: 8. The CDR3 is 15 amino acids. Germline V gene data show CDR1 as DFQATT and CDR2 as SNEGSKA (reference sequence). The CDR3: CSASDSGEFTDTQYF. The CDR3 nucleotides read TGCAGTGCTAGCGACAGCGGGGAGTTCACAGATACGCAGTATTTT.

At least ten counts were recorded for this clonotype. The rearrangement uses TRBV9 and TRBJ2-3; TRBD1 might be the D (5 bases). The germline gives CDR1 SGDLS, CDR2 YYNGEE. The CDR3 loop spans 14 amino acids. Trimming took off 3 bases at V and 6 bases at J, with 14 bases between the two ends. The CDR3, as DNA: TGTGCCAGCAGCGCCTCAACTAAGGGGGATACGCAGTATTTT. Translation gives CASSASTKGDTQYF.

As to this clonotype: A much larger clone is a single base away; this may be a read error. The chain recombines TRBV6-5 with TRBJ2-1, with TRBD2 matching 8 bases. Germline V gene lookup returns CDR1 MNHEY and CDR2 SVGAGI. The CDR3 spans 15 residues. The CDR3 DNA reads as TGTGCCAGCAGTTATCGGGCGGGGGGCTACAATGAGCGGTTCTTC. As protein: CASSYRAGGYNERFF.

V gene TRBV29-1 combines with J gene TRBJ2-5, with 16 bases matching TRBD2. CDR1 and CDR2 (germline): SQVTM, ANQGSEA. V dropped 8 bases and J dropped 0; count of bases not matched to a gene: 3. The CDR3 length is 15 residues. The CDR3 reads CSLGLAGGHQETQYF. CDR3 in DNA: TGCAGCCTGGGACTAGCGGGAGGGCACCAAGAGACCCAGTACTTC. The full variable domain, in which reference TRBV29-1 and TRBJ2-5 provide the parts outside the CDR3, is SAVISQKPSRDICQRGTSLTIQCQVDSQVTMMFWYRQQPGQSLTLIATANQGSEATYESGFVIDKFPISRPNLTFSTLTVSNMSPEDSSIYLCSLGLAGGHQETQYFGPGTRLLVL.

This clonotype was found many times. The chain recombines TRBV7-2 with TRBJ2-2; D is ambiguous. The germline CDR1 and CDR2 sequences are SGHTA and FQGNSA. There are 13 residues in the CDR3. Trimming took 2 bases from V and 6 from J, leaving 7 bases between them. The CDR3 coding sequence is TGTGCCAGCAGCTTACACCAGGCCGGGGAGCTGTTTTTT. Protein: CASSLHQAGELFF.

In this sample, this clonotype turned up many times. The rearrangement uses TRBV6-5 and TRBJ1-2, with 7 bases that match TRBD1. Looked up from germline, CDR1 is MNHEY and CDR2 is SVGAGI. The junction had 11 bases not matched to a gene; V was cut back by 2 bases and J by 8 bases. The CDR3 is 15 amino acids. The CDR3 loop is CASSYIGGGLRGYTF. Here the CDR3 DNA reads TGTGCCAGCAGTTACATAGGGGGCGGCCTGAGAGGCTACACCTTC.

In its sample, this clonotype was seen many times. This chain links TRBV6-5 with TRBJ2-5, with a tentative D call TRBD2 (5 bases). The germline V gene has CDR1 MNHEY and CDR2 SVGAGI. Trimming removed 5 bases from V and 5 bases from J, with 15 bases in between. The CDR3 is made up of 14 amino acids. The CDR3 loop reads CASSILEGKETQYF. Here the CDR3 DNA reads TGTGCCAGCAGTATTCTCGAGGGAAAGGAGACCCAGTACTTC.

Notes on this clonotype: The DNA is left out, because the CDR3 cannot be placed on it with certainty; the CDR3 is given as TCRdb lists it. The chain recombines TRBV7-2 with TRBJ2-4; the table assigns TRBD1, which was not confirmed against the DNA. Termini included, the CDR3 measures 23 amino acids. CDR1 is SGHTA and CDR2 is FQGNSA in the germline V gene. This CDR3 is CASSPAQDRQFFGPGTGGHIQYF.

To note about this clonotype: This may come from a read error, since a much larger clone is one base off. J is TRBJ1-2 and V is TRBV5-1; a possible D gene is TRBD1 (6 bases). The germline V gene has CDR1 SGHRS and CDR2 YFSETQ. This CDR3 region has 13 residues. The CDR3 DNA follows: TGCGCCAGCAGCTTGAAGGGGGTGAATGGCTACGCCTTC. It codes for CASSLKGVNGYAF.

CDR3 region: CARQGLAGTQETQYF. In DNA, the CDR3 is TGTGCTAGACAGGGACTAGCGGGGACTCAAGAGACCCAGTACTTC. The chain uses TRBV2 and TRBJ2-5, with TRBD2 matching over 13 bases. This CDR3 comprises 15 residues. Germline lookup yields CDR1 SNHLY and CDR2 FYNNEI.

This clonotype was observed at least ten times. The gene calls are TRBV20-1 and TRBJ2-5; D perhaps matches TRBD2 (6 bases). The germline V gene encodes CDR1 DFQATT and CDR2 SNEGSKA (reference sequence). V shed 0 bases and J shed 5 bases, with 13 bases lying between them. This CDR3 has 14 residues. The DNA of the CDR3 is TGCAGTGCTAGAGAATCGGGAGTAAAGGAGACCCAGTACTTC. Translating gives CSARESGVKETQYF.

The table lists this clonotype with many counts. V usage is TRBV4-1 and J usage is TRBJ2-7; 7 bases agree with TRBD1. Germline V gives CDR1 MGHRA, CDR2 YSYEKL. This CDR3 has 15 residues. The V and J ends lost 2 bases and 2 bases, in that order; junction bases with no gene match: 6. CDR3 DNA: TGCGCCAGCAGCCAAACCACAGGGGTCCCCTACGAGCAGTACTTC. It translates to CASSQTTGVPYEQYF.

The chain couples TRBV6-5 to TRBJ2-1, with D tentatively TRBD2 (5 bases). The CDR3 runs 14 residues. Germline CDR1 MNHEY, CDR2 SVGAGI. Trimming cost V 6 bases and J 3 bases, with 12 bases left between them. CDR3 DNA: TGTGCCAGCAGGCCCGGAGGCGACTACAATGAGCAGTTCTTC. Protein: CASRPGGDYNEQFF.

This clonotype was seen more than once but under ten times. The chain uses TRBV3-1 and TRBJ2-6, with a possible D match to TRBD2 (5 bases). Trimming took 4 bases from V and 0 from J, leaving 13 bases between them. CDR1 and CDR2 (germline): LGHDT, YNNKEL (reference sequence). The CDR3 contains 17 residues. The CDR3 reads CASSPGDRGSGANVLTF. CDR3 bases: TGTGCCAGCAGCCCCGGGGATCGGGGCTCTGGGGCCAACGTCCTGACTTTC.

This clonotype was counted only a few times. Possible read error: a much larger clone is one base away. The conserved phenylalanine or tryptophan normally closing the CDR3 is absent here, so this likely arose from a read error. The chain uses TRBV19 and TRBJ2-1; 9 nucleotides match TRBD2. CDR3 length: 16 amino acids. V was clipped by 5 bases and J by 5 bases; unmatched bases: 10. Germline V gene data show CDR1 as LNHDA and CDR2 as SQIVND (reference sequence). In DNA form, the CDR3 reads TGTGCCAGTAGTGCCTTAGCGGGAGTTATCAACAATGAGCAGTTCTCC. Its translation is CASSALAGVINNEQFS.

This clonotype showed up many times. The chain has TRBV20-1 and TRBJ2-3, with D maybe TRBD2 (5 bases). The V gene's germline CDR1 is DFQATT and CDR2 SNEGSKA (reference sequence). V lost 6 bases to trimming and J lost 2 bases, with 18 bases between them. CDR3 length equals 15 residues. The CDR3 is CSATEGAGATDTQYF. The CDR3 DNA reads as TGCAGTGCCACCGAGGGAGCCGGAGCCACAGATACGCAGTATTTT.

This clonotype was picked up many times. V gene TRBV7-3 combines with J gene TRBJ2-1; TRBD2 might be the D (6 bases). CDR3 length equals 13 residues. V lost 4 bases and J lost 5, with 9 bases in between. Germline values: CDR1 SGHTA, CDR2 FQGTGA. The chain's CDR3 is CASSSGLHNEQFF. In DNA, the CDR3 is TGTGCCAGCAGCTCCGGACTACACAATGAGCAGTTCTTC.

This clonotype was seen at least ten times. The DNA for the CDR3 is TGTGCCAGCAGCAGGTCTAGCGGCGGAAACACCATATATTTT. Residues: CASSRSSGGNTIYF. The rearrangement uses TRBV9 and TRBJ1-3; no reliable D call. CDR1 and CDR2 from the germline V gene are SGDLS and YYNGEE. V was pared by 4 bases and J by 4 bases, with 12 bases between. The CDR3 has 14 residues.

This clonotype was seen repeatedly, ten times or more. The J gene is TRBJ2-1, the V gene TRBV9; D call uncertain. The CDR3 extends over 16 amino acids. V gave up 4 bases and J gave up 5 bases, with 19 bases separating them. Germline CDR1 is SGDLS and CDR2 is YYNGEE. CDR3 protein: CASSFDLPVKNNEQFF. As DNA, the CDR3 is TGTGCCAGCAGCTTTGACCTACCTGTAAAGAACAATGAGCAGTTCTTC.

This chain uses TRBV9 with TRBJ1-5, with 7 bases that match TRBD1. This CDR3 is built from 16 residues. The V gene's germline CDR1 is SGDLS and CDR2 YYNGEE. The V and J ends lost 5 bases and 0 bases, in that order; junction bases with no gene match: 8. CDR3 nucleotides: TGTGCCAGCAGTGCAAAGGGGGCTTATAGCAATCAGCCCCAGCATTTT. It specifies CASSAKGAYSNQPQHF.